These 13 T cell receptor beta chains were all obtained from the same sample, sequenced in a study of long-term antiretroviral therapy in people with HIV. This was the immunoSEQ v3.0 assay at survey level. Profiling relied on immunoSEQ multiplex PCR, and the TCRdb table lists in-frame clones only, not all of them. The data contain about 35,000 clones, approximately 85% of them seen just once; the ten biggest clones take up over 9.5%. The starting material was unsorted PBMCs, obtained 2.2 years after starting antiretroviral therapy. The receptors were sampled from a man aged 18-30 years with HIV.

The sample holds a few counts of this clone. The rearrangement joins TRBV7-9 to TRBJ1-2, with D unclear. The CDR3 is made up of 15 amino acids. Germline CDR1 and CDR2: SEHNR and FQNEAQ (reference sequence). Trimming shortened V by 5 bases and J by 0 bases, and 13 bases separated the two germline ends. CDR3 nucleotide sequence: TGTGCCAGCAGCCTAAACCGGGCCTCTAACTATGGCTACACCTTC. Translation: CASSLNRASNYGYTF.

J is TRBJ1-2 and V is TRBV5-1, with a weak D call TRBD1 (5 bases). The CDR3 contains 15 residues. Deletions cut 3 bases from V and 2 bases from J, with 14 bases between. The V gene's germline CDR1 is SGHRS and CDR2 YFSETQ. CDR3 sequence reads: CASSSQRGGNYGYTF. In DNA form, the CDR3 reads TGCGCCAGCAGCTCCCAACGGGGGGGGAACTATGGCTACACCTTC.

The CDR3 coding sequence is TGTGCCATCAGTGAGGGCAGGGTGAATGGGGCCAACGTCCTGACTTTC. It is translated as CAISEGRVNGANVLTF. The rearrangement joins TRBV10-3 to TRBJ2-6; a possible D gene is TRBD1 (5 bases). Trimming took 2 bases from V and 3 from J, leaving 11 bases between them. Germline V lookup: CDR1 ENHRY, CDR2 SYGVKD. The CDR3 is made up of 16 amino acids.

There are a few counts of this clone. V usage is TRBV2 and J usage is TRBJ2-7; D is possibly TRBD2 (6 bases). This CDR3 contains 13 residues. Germline CDR1 reads SNHLY; CDR2 reads FYNNEI. Trimming removed 7 bases at V and 0 bases at J, with 10 bases between. CDR3 in DNA: TGTGCCAGCATTCCGGGGGTCTCCTACGAGCAGTACTTC. It codes for CASIPGVSYEQYF.

This clone was seen a handful of times. The rearrangement links TRBV2 to TRBJ2-7, with TRBD1 as a possible D gene (6 bases). The CDR3 runs 15 residues. Germline V gene lookup returns CDR1 SNHLY and CDR2 FYNNEI. V was trimmed by 2 bases and J by 0 bases, leaving 11 bases between them. The CDR3 DNA sequence: TGTGCCAGCAGTGAAAAAGGGGGTTCCTCCTACGAGCAGTACTTC. Its translation: CASSEKGGSSYEQYF.

This sequence joins TRBV10-3 and TRBJ2-1; no clear D gene. The CDR3 spans 14 residues. Trimming took 3 bases from V and 3 from J, leaving 9 bases between them. Germline V lookup: CDR1 ENHRY, CDR2 SYGVKD. The CDR3 reads CAISDEDFYNEQFF. In nucleotides, the CDR3 is TGTGCCATCAGTGATGAGGATTTCTACAATGAGCAGTTCTTC.

In its sample, this clone was seen once. This chain links TRBV6-1 with TRBJ1-2; D is uncertain. Germline V lookup: CDR1 MNHNS, CDR2 SASEGT. The CDR3 runs to 14 residues. The V end lost 1 base, the J end lost 3 bases, and 9 bases lay between the germline ends. The DNA of the CDR3 is TGTGCCAGCAGTGAAGACGCCCTATACTATGGCTACACCTTC. Encoded protein: CASSEDALYYGYTF.

V gene TRBV19 combines with J gene TRBJ1-1, with TRBD1 matching 7 bases. This CDR3 has 18 residues. The V gene's germline CDR1 is LNHDA and CDR2 SQIVND (reference sequence). After removal of 0 bases from V and 4 bases from J, the junction contained 14 bases not matched to a gene. CDR3 residues: CASSIDTSRGRGGTEAFF. Written as DNA, the CDR3 is TGTGCCAGTAGTATAGATACCTCGAGGGGGCGAGGAGGCACTGAAGCTTTCTTT.

The J gene is TRBJ1-2, the V gene TRBV13; 7 bases map to TRBD1. This CDR3 region has 13 residues. J gave up 8 bases and V 5 bases, and 8 bases lay outside the gene matches. Germline CDR1 PRHDT, CDR2 FYEKMQ (reference sequence). The CDR3 protein is CASSPQGVWGYTF. DNA for the CDR3: TGTGCCAGCAGCCCGCAGGGGGTTTGGGGCTACACCTTC.

The chain combines TRBV5-1 with TRBJ2-1; the D is unclear. V lost 2 bases and J lost 2, with 8 bases in between. Germline V lookup: CDR1 SGHRS, CDR2 YFSETQ. CDR3 size: 14 residues. CDR3 sequence: CASSFPGTYNEQFF. The CDR3 nucleotides read TGCGCCAGCAGCTTTCCCGGAACCTACAATGAGCAGTTCTTC. Filled out from reference TRBV5-1 and TRBJ2-1, the complete variable domain reads KAGVTQTPRYLIKTRGQQVTLSCSPISGHRSVSWYQQTPGQGLQFLFEYFSETQRNKGNFPGRFSGRQFSNSRSEMNVSTLELGDSALYLCASSFPGTYNEQFFGPGTRLTVL.

Here the CDR3 reads CASGLPSTAGGTEAFF. The CDR3 nucleotides are TGTGCTAGTGGTTTGCCTTCGACAGCCGGGGGCACTGAAGCTTTCTTT. The V and J genes are TRBV12-5 and TRBJ1-1; D is possibly TRBD1 (5 bases). Germline CDR1 LGHNT, CDR2 FRNRAP. The CDR3 consists of 16 residues. Between the trimmed V and J ends, which lost 2 bases and 4 bases, there was a span of 17 bases.

The gene calls are TRBV19 and TRBJ2-2; D gene unclear. The CDR3 has 15 amino acids. V was cut by 2 bases and J by 0 bases, with 7 bases left in between. Germline assignment: CDR1 LNHDA and CDR2 SQIVND (reference sequence). As DNA, the CDR3 is TGTGCCAGTAGTATACCTGGGTCGAACACCGGGGAGCTGTTTTTT. Encoded protein: CASSIPGSNTGELFF.

By proportion, this clone is medium-sized. The CDR3 sequence is CASNSDTQYF. CDR3 sequence (DNA): TGTGCCAGCAACTCAGATACGCAGTATTTT. The gene calls are TRBV9 and TRBJ2-3; D ambiguous. Germline V CDR1 and CDR2: SGDLS, YYNGEE. The V gene lost 6 bases and the J gene lost 4 bases, with 3 bases spanning the gap. This CDR3 comprises 10 residues.